This T cell receptor beta chain was captured by sequencing in a study of T-cell memory formation after mild COVID-19. Study summary: There were largely donor-specific TCR clusters.

The CDR3 length is 14 residues. V shed 5 bases and J shed 3 bases, with 13 bases lying between them. Germline V gene sequence: CDR1 MDHEN, CDR2 SYDVKM. TCRdb analysed the 5' RACE reads with MiXCR anew, one entry per CDR3 protein. The sample has 350,000 to 550,000 distinct CDR3 sequences, around 17% seen once. Only a few counts were recorded for this clonotype. The antigen is undetermined. General observations from the study: For contracting clones, CD4+ ones sat mainly in CM and EM, CD8+ in EMRA. Clones that got smaller from day 15 to 85 had even CD4/CD8, while clones growing later tipped toward CD4+. Researchers found some responding clones in pre-infection memory, a sign that cross-reactive memory joined.

The specimen was PBMCs or a T cell subset sorted from them (not recorded which). This clonotype was obtained from a young man who had mild COVID-19 (a few samples of this study predate the infection). Cell type and time point are not known. The J gene is TRBJ2-5, the V gene TRBV28; D is perhaps TRBD1 (6 bases). CDR3 in amino acids: CASSTWDNEETQYF. DNA for the CDR3: TGTGCCAGCAGTACTTGGGACAACGAAGAGACCCAGTACTTC.